The clone carrying this TCR beta chain was observed a few times. Germline assignment: CDR1 LNHDA and CDR2 SQIVND (reference sequence). The V gene lost 3 bases and the J gene lost 0 bases, with 12 bases spanning the gap. The CDR3 loop spans 16 amino acids. TCR beta CDR3 regions were amplified from RNA transcripts. First-round RT-PCR of the TCR CDR3 relied on the HTBI primer set. TCRdb reprocessed the multiplex PCR reads with MiXCR, giving one entry per CDR3 protein. The table has about 720,000 distinct CDR3 sequences, around 19% seen once; the top ten hold around 17%. The data belong to a study of T cells in Graves' hyperthyroidism and ophthalmopathy. Blood from later-ophthalmopathy patients was taken at first hyperthyroidism diagnosis. The PBMCs were taken from 10 ml of fresh peripheral blood.

This chain connects TRBV19 to TRBJ2-1; D may match TRBD1 or TRBD2 (5 bases each). The clonotype originates from a woman aged 45-59 years with Graves' hyperthyroidism that later progressed to Graves' ophthalmopathy. Sequenced material: blood. CDR3 nucleotide sequence: TGTGCCAGTAGTATCGGGGCGATGAGCTCCTACAATGAGCAGTTCTTC. It is translated as CASSIGAMSSYNEQFF.